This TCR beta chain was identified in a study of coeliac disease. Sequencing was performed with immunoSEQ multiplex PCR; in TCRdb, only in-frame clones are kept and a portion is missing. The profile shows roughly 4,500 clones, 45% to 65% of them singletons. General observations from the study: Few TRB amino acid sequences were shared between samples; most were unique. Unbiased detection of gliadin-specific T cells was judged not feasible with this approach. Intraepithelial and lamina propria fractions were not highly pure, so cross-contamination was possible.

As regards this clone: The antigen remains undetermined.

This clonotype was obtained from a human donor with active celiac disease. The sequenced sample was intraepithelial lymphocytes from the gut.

CDR3 in DNA: TGTGCCAGCACCATCCCTGGTAGAGGGTTCCACGAGCAGTACTTC. This codes for CASTIPGRGFHEQYF. This sequence joins TRBV28 and TRBJ2-7; maybe TRBD2 (5 bases). The CDR3 covers 15 residues. Per germline, CDR1 MDHEN and CDR2 SYDVKM. V was trimmed by 7 bases and J by 5 bases, leaving 21 bases between them.